The rows below give T cell receptor beta chains drawn from one sample of a study of T cell responses to AZD1222 COVID-19 vaccine. Data came from immunoSEQ multiplex PCR; TCRdb stores just in-frame clones and leaves some out. The sample lists about 150,000 clones; about 90% were seen once. The source was peripheral blood, collected on day 0 of AZD1222 vaccination. The receptor set was obtained from an adult in good health. The CDR3 runs from the conserved cysteine through the conserved F or W. The D gene is left open where the match is weak. Clone size is stated in some rows and not others, as once, few, many or a class when expanded.

j_gene,v_gene,abundance,d_gene,CDR3aa,CDR3nt
TRBJ1-2,TRBV6-5,few,-,CASSYIRGDNYGYTF,TGTGCCAGCAGTTACATCAGGGGTGATAACTATGGCTACACCTTC
TRBJ1-5,TRBV6-5,-,TRBD1,CASRLDRGNQPQHF,TGTGCCAGCAGGCTGGACAGGGGAAATCAGCCCCAGCATTTT
TRBJ2-2,TRBV27,-,-,CASSSFSVNTGELFF,TGTGCCAGCAGTTCCTTCTCCGTGAACACCGGGGAGCTGTTTTTT
TRBJ2-3,TRBV15,-,-,CATSRGGDTDTQYF,TGTGCCACCAGCAGAGGCGGGGACACAGATACGCAGTATTTT
TRBJ1-2,TRBV6-5,-,TRBD1,CASSYKTGVYGYTF,TGTGCCAGCAGTTACAAGACAGGGGTCTATGGCTACACCTTC
TRBJ1-5,TRBV5-4,-,-,CASSLGGPDSNQPQHF,TGTGCCAGCAGCTTGGGGGGGCCCGATAGCAATCAGCCCCAGCATTTT
TRBJ1-2,TRBV4-3,-,TRBD1,CANGRDRAGGYTF,TGCGCCAACGGACGGGACAGGGCCGGCGGCTACACCTTC
TRBJ1-2,TRBV7-9,-,TRBD1,CASSRNGDRGLYGYTF,TGTGCCAGCAGCCGAAATGGGGACAGAGGATTATATGGCTACACCTTC
TRBJ1-4,TRBV7-9,-,-,CASSFGNEKLFF,TGTGCCAGCAGTTTCGGGAATGAAAAACTGTTTTTT
TRBJ2-3,TRBV12-5,-,-,CASGLALGRRSTDTQYF,TGTGCTAGTGGTTTGGCGCTGGGCAGGAGGAGCACAGATACGCAGTATTTT
TRBJ1-2,TRBV4-3,-,-,CASSQAKDNYGYTF,TGCGCCAGCAGCCAAGCGAAGGATAACTATGGCTACACCTTC
TRBJ2-3,TRBV7-2,-,-,CASSFTRGADTQYF,TGTGCCAGCAGCTTTACTAGGGGGGCAGATACGCAGTATTTT
TRBJ1-2,TRBV4-3,-,-,CASSQDPANRAGYTF,TGCGCCAGCAGCCAAGATCCGGCGAACAGGGCTGGCTACACCTTC
TRBJ2-7,TRBV6-2/TRBV6-3,-,TRBD1,CASSYPGTGAYEQYF,TGTGCCAGCAGTTACCCCGGGACAGGGGCCTACGAGCAGTACTTC
TRBJ1-5,TRBV19,once,-,CASSTEEGNNQPQHF,TGTGCCAGTAGTACGGAAGAGGGAAACAATCAGCCCCAGCATTTT
TRBJ2-7,TRBV6-1,-,-,CASSDRGAEVRQYF,TGTGCCAGCAGTGACAGGGGGGCCGAAGTACGGCAGTACTTC
TRBJ2-5,TRBV7-2,-,TRBD2,CASSFVGGAGETQYF,TGTGCCAGCAGCTTCGTCGGGGGGGCTGGAGAGACCCAGTACTTC
TRBJ2-7,TRBV10-3,-,-,CAISGPQKDEQYF,TGTGCCATCTCCGGCCCGCAAAAGGACGAGCAGTACTTC
TRBJ2-1,TRBV4-3,-,TRBD2,CASSLGAGGNEQFF,TGCGCCAGCAGCCTGGGGGCGGGGGGCAATGAGCAGTTCTTC
TRBJ1-6,TRBV18,-,TRBD1,CASSQGQAGSPLHF,TGTGCCAGCTCACAAGGACAGGCCGGCTCACCCCTCCACTTT
TRBJ2-2,TRBV28,-,TRBD1,CASRSDRGSDTGELFF,TGTGCCAGCAGGTCGGACAGGGGGTCGGACACCGGGGAGCTGTTTTTT
TRBJ2-1,TRBV12-5,-,TRBD2,CASGLAPGLAGGNNEQFF,TGTGCTAGTGGTTTGGCACCGGGACTAGCGGGAGGGAACAATGAGCAGTTCTTC
TRBJ2-2,TRBV9,-,-,CASSVADSFGAGELFF,TGTGCCAGCAGCGTAGCGGACTCCTTCGGGGCCGGGGAGCTGTTTTTT
TRBJ1-2,TRBV23-1,-,-,CASSQSPSRLQNYGYTF,TGCGCCAGCAGTCAATCCCCGAGCCGGCTTCAGAACTATGGCTACACCTTC
TRBJ1-3,TRBV15,-,TRBD1,CATSSGTVYSGNTIYF,TGTGCCACCAGCTCCGGGACAGTCTACTCTGGAAACACCATATATTTT
TRBJ2-7,TRBV29-1,-,TRBD1,CSVDGQGLSGEQYF,TGCAGCGTTGACGGACAGGGCCTGAGTGGCGAGCAGTACTTC
TRBJ1-4,TRBV7-9,-,-,CASSLYATNEKLFF,TGTGCCAGCAGCTTATATGCAACTAATGAAAAACTGTTTTTT
TRBJ1-5,TRBV6-5,-,TRBD1,CASRDRGAFQPQHF,TGTGCCAGCAGAGACAGGGGGGCCTTCCAGCCCCAGCATTTT
TRBJ2-3,TRBV5-4,-,-,CASSLDSSDTQYF,TGTGCCAGCAGCTTGGACTCCTCAGATACGCAGTATTTT
TRBJ1-5,TRBV19,once,-,CASSIPPAGNHQPQHF,TGTGCCAGTAGTATACCACCGGCAGGCAACCATCAGCCCCAGCATTTT
TRBJ2-3,TRBV4-3,-,TRBD1,CASSQTGLADTQYF,TGCGCCAGCAGCCAGACAGGGCTCGCAGATACGCAGTATTTT
TRBJ2-1,TRBV4-3,-,TRBD2,CASSQEGLAGYNEQFF,TGCGCCAGCAGCCAAGAAGGGCTAGCGGGCTACAATGAGCAGTTCTTC
TRBJ1-2,TRBV6-2/TRBV6-3,-,TRBD1,CASSYTGGGGYTF,TGTGCCAGCAGTTACACAGGGGGCGGGGGCTACACCTTC
TRBJ2-7,TRBV12-3/TRBV12-4,few,-,CASSHDHGDEQYF,TGTGCCAGCAGCCATGATCATGGCGACGAGCAGTACTTC
TRBJ2-2,TRBV6-5,-,TRBD1,CASSIQGWNTGELFF,TGTGCCAGCAGTATACAGGGGTGGAACACCGGGGAGCTGTTTTTT
TRBJ2-2,TRBV5-4,-,TRBD2,CASRPSGGTSGAGELFF,TGTGCCAGCAGACCCTCTGGGGGGACTAGCGGGGCCGGGGAGCTGTTTTTT
TRBJ1-6,TRBV4-3,-,TRBD1,CASSQGGQNNSPLHF,TGCGCCAGCAGCCAAGGGGGACAGAATAATTCACCCCTCCACTTT
TRBJ2-2,TRBV10-3,-,-,CAISGKSPGELFF,TGTGCCATCAGTGGGAAAAGCCCCGGGGAGCTGTTTTTT
TRBJ2-1,TRBV5-4,-,-,CASSPGGWSGEQFF,TGTGCCAGCAGTCCGGGGGGCTGGTCTGGTGAGCAGTTCTTC
TRBJ2-7,TRBV3-1/TRBV3-2,-,TRBD2,CASSQGPTGGLVYEQYF,TGTGCCAGCAGCCAAGGCCCGACCGGGGGACTAGTCTACGAGCAGTACTTC
TRBJ1-5,TRBV19,-,TRBD1,CASKRTGYGQPQHF,TGTGCCAGTAAGAGGACAGGGTACGGGCAGCCCCAGCATTTT
TRBJ2-1,TRBV18,-,TRBD2,CASSPGGGHNEQFF,TGTGCCAGCTCACCAGGCGGGGGGCACAATGAGCAGTTCTTC
TRBJ2-1,TRBV24-1,once,-,CATSPGSNEQFF,TGTGCCACAAGCCCGGGATCTAATGAGCAGTTCTTC
TRBJ2-1,TRBV5-6,-,TRBD2,CASSLAVTSGGWYNEQFF,TGTGCCAGCAGCTTGGCCGTGACTAGCGGGGGGTGGTACAATGAGCAGTTCTTC
TRBJ2-3,TRBV6-2/TRBV6-3,-,-,CASSPRDTQYF,TGTGCCAGCAGCCCGCGGGATACGCAGTATTTT
TRBJ2-7,TRBV12-3/TRBV12-4,-,TRBD1,CASSLTGNEQYF,TGTGCCAGCAGTTTGACAGGGAACGAGCAGTACTTC
TRBJ2-7,TRBV4-3,-,-,CASSQGRGPYEQYF,TGCGCCAGCAGCCAAGGCAGGGGCCCCTACGAGCAGTACTTC
TRBJ2-1,TRBV7-8,-,-,CASSPLQGWVEQFF,TGTGCCAGCAGTCCTCTGCAGGGTTGGGTTGAGCAGTTCTTC
TRBJ1-5,TRBV7-9,-,-,CASSLLGSSNQPQHF,TGTGCCAGCAGCCTCCTCGGGAGTAGCAATCAGCCCCAGCATTTT
TRBJ2-7,TRBV9,-,-,CASSVRDTDSYEQYF,TGTGCCAGCAGCGTCCGGGACACGGACTCCTACGAGCAGTACTTC
TRBJ1-4,TRBV4-1,-,TRBD1,CASSQVGQGGEKLFF,TGCGCCAGCAGCCAAGTGGGACAGGGAGGTGAAAAACTGTTTTTT
TRBJ1-6,TRBV12-3/TRBV12-4,-,-,CASKGGNSPLHF,TGTGCCAGCAAAGGGGGTAATTCACCCCTCCACTTT
TRBJ1-1,TRBV5-1,-,-,CASGPRTGNTEAFF,TGCGCCAGCGGACCCCGAACAGGGAACACTGAAGCTTTCTTT
TRBJ2-5,TRBV7-2,once,-,CASSLERAKETQYF,TGTGCCAGCAGCTTAGAAAGGGCCAAGGAGACCCAGTACTTC
TRBJ1-5,TRBV6-1,few,-,CASCLIGPNQPQHF,TGTGCCAGCTGTCTAATAGGTCCCAATCAGCCCCAGCATTTT
TRBJ1-2,TRBV19,-,-,CASSIYREGYTF,TGTGCCAGTAGTATATACAGGGAAGGCTACACCTTC
TRBJ2-1,TRBV27,-,-,CASSLPRSARNEQFF,TGTGCCAGCAGTCTCCCGCGGAGCGCCCGCAATGAGCAGTTCTTC